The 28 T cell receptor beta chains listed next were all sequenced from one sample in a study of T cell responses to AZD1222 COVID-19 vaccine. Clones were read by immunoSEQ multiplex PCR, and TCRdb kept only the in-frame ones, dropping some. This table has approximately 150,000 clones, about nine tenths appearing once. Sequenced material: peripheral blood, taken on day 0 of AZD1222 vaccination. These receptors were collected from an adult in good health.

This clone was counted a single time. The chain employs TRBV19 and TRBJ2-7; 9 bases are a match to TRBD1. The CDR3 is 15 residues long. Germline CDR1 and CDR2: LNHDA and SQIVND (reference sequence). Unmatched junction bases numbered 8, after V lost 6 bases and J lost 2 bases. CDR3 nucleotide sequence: TGTGCCAGTAGGGGATCCGGGACAGGGCCCTACGAGCAGTACTTC. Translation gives CASRGSGTGPYEQYF.

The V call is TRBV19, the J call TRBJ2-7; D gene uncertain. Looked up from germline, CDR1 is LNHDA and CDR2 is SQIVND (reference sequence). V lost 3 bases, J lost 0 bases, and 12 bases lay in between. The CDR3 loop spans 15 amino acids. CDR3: CASSIVGQHSYEQYF. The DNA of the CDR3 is TGTGCCAGTAGTATTGTAGGGCAGCACTCCTACGAGCAGTACTTC.

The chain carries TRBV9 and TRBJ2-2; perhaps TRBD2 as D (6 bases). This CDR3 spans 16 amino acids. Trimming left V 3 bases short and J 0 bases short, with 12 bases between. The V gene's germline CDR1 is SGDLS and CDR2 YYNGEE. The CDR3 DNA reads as TGTGCCAGCAGCGACGGACCGGGAGCGAACACCGGGGAGCTGTTTTTT. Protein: CASSDGPGANTGELFF.

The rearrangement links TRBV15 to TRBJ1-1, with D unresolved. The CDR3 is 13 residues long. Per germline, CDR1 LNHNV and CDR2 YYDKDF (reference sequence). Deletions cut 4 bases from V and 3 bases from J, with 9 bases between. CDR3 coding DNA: TGTGCCACCAGCACCCGCGTGGACACTGAAGCTTTCTTT. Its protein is CATSTRVDTEAFF.

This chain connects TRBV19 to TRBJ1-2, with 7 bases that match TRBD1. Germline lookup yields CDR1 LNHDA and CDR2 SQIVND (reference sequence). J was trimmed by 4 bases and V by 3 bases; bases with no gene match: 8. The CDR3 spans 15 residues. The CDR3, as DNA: TGTGCCAGTAGTATTACCGGGACAGCCATCTATGGCTACACCTTC. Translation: CASSITGTAIYGYTF.

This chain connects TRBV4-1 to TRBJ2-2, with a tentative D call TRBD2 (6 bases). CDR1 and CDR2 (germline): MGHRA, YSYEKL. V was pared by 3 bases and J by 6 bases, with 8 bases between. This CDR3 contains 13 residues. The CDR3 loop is CASSHGTSGELFF. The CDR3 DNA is TGCGCCAGCAGCCACGGGACTTCCGGGGAGCTGTTTTTT.

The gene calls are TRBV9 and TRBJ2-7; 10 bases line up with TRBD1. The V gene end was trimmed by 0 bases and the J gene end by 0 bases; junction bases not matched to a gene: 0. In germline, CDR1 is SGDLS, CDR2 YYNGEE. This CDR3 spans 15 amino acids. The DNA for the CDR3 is TGTGCCAGCAGCGTAGGACAGGGGGCCTCCTACGAGCAGTACTTC. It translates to CASSVGQGASYEQYF.

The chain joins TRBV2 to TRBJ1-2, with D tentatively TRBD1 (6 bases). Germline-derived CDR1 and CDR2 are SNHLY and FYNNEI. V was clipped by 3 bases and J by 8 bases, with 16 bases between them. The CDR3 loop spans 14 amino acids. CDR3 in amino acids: CASSEVRGARGYTF. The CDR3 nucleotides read TGTGCCAGCAGTGAGGTCCGGGGGGCACGGGGCTACACCTTC.

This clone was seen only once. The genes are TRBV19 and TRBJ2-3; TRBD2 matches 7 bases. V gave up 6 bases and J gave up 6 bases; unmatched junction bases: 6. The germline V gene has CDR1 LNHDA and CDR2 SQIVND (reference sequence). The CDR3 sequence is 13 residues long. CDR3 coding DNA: TGTGCCAGTAGGGGGGGGGTCAAGGATACGCAGTATTTT. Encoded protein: CASRGGVKDTQYF.

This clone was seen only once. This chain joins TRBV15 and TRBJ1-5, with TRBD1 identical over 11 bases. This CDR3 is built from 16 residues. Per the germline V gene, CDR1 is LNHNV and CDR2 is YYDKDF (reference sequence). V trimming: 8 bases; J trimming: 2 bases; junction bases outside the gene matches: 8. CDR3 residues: CATGTGGDVRNQPQHF. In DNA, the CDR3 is TGTGCCACCGGGACAGGGGGTGATGTTCGCAATCAGCCCCAGCATTTT.

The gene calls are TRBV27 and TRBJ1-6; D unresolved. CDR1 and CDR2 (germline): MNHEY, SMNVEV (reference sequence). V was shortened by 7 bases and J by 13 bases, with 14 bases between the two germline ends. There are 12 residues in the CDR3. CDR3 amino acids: CASKKIGAPLHF. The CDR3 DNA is TGTGCCAGCAAGAAAATAGGCGCCCCCCTCCACTTT.

The CDR3 loop is CASSSYNSPLHF. CDR3 DNA: TGTGCCAGCAGCTCCTATAATTCACCCCTCCACTTT. The rearrangement uses TRBV25-1 and TRBJ1-6; no firm D call. This CDR3 contains 12 residues. Trimming took 6 bases from V and 0 from J, leaving 0 bases between them. Germline CDR1 is MGHDK and CDR2 is SYGVNS.

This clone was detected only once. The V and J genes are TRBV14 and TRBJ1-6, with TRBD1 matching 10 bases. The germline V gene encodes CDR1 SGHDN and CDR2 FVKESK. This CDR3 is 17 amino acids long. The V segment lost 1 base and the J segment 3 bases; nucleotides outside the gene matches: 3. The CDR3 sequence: CASSQGGQGFYNSPLHF. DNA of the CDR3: TGTGCCAGCAGCCAAGGGGGACAGGGGTTCTATAATTCACCCCTCCACTTT.

CDR3 nucleotide sequence: TGTGCCAGCAGCCTAGACGGGGCTGGGGCCAACGTCCTGACTTTC. It yields the protein CASSLDGAGANVLTF. The chain links TRBV5-4 to TRBJ2-6; D may be TRBD2 (5 bases). Looked up from germline, CDR1 is SGHNT and CDR2 is YYREEE (reference sequence). The CDR3 consists of 15 residues. With 4 bases removed from V and 2 bases from J, the gap between germline ends came to 10 bases.

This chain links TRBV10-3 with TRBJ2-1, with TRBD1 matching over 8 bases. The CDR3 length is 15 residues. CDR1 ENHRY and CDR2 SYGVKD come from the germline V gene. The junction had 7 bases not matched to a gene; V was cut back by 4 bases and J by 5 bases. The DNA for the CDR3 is TGTGCCATCAGTGCAACAGGGGGGACCCACAATGAGCAGTTCTTC. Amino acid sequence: CAISATGGTHNEQFF.

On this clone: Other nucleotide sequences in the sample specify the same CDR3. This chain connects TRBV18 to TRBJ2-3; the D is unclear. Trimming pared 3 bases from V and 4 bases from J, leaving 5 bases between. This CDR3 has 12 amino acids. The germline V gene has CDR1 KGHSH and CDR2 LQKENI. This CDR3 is CASSPSADTQYF. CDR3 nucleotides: TGTGCCAGCTCACCTTCTGCAGATACGCAGTATTTT.

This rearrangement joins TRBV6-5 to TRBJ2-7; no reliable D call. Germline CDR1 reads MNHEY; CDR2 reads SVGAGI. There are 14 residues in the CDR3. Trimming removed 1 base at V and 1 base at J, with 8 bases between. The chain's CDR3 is CASSYFPDSYEQYF. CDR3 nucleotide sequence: TGTGCCAGCAGTTACTTTCCGGATTCCTACGAGCAGTACTTC.

This chain's CDR3 is CASSEEPYNEQFF. The DNA for the CDR3 is TGTGCCAGCAGTGAGGAACCTTACAATGAGCAGTTCTTC. The rearrangement joins TRBV2 to TRBJ2-1, with unresolved D. This CDR3 has 13 amino acids. V shed 3 bases and J shed 4 bases, with 7 bases lying between them. Germline V gene lookup returns CDR1 SNHLY and CDR2 FYNNEI.

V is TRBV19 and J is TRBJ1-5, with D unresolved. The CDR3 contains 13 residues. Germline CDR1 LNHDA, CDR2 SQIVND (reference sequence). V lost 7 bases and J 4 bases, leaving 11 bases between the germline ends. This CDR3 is CASISEPNQPQHF. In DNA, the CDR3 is TGTGCCAGTATAAGTGAACCTAATCAGCCCCAGCATTTT. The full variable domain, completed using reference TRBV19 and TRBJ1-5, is DGGITQSPKYLFRKEGQNVTLSCEQNLNHDAMYWYRQDPGQGLRLIYYSQIVNDFQKGDIAEGYSVSREKKESFPLTVTSAQKNPTAFYLCASISEPNQPQHFGDGTRLSIL.

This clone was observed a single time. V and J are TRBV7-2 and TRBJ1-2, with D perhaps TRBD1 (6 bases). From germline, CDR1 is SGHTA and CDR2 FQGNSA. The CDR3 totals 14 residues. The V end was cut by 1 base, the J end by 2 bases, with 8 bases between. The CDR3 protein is CASSLGGQNYGYTF. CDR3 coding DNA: TGTGCCAGCAGCTTAGGTGGACAGAACTATGGCTACACCTTC.

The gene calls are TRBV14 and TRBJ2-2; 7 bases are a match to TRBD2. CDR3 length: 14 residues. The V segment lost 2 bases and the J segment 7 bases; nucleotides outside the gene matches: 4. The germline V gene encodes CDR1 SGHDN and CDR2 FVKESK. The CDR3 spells CASSQRLAVGELFF. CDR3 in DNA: TGTGCCAGCAGCCAAAGACTAGCAGTCGGGGAGCTGTTTTTT.

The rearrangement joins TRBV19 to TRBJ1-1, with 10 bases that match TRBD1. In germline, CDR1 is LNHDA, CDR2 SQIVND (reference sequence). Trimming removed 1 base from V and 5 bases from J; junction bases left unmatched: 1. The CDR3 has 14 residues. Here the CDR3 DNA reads TGTGCCAGTAGTATAGGACAGGGGGCGACTGAAGCTTTCTTT. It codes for CASSIGQGATEAFF.

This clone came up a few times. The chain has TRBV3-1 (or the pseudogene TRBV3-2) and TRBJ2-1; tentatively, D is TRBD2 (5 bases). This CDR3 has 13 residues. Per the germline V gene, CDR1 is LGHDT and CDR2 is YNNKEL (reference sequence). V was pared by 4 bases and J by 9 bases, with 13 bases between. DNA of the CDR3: TGTGCCAGCAGCCCCACCCCAGAGGGTGAGCAGTTCTTC. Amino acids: CASSPTPEGEQFF.

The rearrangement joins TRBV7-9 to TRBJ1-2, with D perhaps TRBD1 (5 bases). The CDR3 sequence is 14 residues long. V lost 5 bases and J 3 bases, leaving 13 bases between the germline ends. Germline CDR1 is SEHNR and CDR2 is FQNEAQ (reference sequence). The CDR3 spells CASSNLGVDYGYTF. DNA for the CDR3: TGTGCCAGCAGCAACCTAGGGGTGGACTATGGCTACACCTTC.

The CDR3 DNA follows: TGTGCCAGCAGCCAGGCGGGACAGAACTATGGCTACACCTTC. This sequence encodes CASSQAGQNYGYTF. The genes are TRBV14 and TRBJ1-2; 7 nucleotides agree with TRBD1. The CDR3 has 14 amino acids. Trimming removed 3 bases from V and 2 bases from J; junction bases left unmatched: 3. The V gene's germline CDR1 is SGHDN and CDR2 FVKESK.

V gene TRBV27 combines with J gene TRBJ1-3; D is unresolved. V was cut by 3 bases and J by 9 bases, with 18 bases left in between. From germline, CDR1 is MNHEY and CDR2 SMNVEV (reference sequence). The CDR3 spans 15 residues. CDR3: CASSLRGRTCITIYF. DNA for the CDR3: TGTGCCAGCAGTTTGCGAGGCCGCACGTGCATCACCATATATTTT.

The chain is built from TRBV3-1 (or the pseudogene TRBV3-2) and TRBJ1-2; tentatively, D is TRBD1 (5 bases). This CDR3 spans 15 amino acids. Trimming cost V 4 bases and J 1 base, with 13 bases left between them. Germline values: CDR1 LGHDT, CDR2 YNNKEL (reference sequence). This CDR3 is CASSPRGSDNYGYTF. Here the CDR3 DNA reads TGTGCCAGCAGCCCGCGGGGGTCAGATAACTATGGCTACACCTTC.

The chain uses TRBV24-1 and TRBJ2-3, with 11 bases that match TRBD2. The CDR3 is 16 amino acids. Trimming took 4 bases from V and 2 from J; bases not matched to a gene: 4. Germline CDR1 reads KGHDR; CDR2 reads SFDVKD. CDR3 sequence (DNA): TGTGCCACCAGTGACCGTAGCGGGGGGGCCACAGATACGCAGTATTTT. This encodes CATSDRSGGATDTQYF.